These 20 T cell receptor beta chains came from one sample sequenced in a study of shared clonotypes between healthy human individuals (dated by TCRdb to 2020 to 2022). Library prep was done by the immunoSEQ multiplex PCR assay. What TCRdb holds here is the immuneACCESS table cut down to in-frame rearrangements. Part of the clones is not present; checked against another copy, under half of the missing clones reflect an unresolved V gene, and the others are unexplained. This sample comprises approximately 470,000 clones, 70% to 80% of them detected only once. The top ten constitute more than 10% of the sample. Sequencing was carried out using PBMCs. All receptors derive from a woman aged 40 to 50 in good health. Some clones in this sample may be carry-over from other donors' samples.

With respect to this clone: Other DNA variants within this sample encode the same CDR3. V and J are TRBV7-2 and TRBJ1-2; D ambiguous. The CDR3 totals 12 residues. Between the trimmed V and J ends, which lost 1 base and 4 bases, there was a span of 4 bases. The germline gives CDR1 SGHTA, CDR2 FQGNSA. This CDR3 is CASSLGGYGYTF. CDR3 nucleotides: TGTGCCAGCAGCTTAGGCGGCTATGGCTACACCTTC.

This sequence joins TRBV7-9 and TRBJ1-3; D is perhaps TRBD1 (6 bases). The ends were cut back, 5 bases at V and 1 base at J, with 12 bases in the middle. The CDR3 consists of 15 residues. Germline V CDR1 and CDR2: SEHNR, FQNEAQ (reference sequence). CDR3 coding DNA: TGTGCCAGCAGCCCAAGGACAGCATCTGGAAACACCATATATTTT. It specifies CASSPRTASGNTIYF.

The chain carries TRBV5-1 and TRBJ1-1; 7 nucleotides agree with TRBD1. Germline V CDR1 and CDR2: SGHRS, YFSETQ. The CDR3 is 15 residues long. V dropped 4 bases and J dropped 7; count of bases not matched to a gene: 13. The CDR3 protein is CASSPNRQGVGEAFF. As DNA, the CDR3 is TGCGCCAGCAGCCCAAACCGACAGGGAGTAGGTGAAGCTTTCTTT.

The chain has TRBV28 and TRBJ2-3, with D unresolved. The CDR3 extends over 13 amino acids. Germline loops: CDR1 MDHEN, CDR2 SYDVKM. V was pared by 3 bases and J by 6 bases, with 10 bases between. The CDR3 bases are TGTGCCAGCAGTTTTAAGGCCGCGGATACGCAGTATTTT. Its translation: CASSFKAADTQYF.

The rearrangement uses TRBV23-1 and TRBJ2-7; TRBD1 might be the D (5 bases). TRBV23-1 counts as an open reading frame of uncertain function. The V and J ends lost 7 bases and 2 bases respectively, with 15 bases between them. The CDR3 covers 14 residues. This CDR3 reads CASKGLKVAYEQYF. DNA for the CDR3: TGCGCCAGCAAGGGGCTAAAAGTCGCCTACGAGCAGTACTTC.

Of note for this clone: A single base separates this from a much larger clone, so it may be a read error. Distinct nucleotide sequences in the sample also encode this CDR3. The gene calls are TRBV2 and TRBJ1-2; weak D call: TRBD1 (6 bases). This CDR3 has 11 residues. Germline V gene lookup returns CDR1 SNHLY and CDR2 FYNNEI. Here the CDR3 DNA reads TGTGCCAGCGGACAGAACTATGGCTATACCTTC. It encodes CASGQNYGYTF. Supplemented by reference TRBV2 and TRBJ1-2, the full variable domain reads EPEVTQTPSHQVTQMGQEVILRCVPISNHLYFYWYRQILGQKVEFLVSFYNNEISEKSEIFDDQFSVERPDGSNFTLKIRSTKLEDSAMYFCASGQNYGYTFGSGTRLTVV.

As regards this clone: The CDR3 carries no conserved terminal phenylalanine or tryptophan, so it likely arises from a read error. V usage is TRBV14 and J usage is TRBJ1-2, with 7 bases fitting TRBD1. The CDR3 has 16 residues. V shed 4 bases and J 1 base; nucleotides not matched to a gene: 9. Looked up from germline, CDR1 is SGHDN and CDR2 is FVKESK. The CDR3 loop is CASSPQGGSLNYGYTS. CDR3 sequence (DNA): TGTGCCAGCAGCCCTCAGGGGGGCAGCCTTAACTATGGCTACACCTCC.

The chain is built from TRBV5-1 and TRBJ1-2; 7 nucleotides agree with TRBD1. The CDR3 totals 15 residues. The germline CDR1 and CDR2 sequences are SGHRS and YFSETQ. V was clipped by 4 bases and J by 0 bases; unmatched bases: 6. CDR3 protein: CASSAGQTSNYGYTF. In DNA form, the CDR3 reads TGCGCCAGCAGCGCGGGACAGACATCTAACTATGGCTACACCTTC.

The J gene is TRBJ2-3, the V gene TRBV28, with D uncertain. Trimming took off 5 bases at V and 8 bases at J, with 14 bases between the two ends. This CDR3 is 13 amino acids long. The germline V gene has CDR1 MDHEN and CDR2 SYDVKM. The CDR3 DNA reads TGTGCCAGCAGTCTCGGAGCCCGCGGTACGCAGTATTTT. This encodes CASSLGARGTQYF.

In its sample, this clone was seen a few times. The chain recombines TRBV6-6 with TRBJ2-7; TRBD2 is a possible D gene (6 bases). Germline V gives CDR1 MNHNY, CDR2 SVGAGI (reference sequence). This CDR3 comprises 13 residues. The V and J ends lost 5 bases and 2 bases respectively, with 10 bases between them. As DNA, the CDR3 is TGTGCCAGCAGTCCTAGCGAGGCCTACGAGCAGTACTTC. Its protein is CASSPSEAYEQYF.

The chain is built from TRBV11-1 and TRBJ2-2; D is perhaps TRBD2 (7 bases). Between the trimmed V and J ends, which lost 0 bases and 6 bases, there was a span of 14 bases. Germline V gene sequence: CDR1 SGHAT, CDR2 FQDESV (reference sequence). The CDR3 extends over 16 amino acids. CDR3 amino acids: CASSLAGRGLSGELFF. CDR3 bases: TGTGCCAGCAGCTTAGCAGGCAGGGGACTATCCGGGGAGCTGTTTTTT.

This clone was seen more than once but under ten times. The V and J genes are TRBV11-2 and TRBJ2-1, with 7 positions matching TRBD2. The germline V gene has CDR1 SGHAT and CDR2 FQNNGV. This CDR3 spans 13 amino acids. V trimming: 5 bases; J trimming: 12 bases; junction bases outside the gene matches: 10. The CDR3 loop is CASSQGRAIAQFF. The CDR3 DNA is TGTGCCAGCAGCCAAGGGAGGGCGATCGCGCAGTTCTTC.

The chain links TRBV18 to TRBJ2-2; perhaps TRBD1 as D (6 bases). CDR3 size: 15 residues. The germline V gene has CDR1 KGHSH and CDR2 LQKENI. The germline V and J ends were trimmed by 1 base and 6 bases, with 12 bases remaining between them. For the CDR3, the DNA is TGTGCCAGCTCACCACGTGTACAGGGTTCCGGGGAGCTGTTTTTT. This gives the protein CASSPRVQGSGELFF.

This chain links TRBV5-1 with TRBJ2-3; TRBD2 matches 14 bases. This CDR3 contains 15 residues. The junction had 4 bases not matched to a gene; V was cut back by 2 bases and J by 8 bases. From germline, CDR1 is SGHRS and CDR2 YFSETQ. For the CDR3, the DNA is TGCGCCAGCAGCTTCGGGACTAGCGGGAGTGGTACGCAGTATTTT. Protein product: CASSFGTSGSGTQYF.

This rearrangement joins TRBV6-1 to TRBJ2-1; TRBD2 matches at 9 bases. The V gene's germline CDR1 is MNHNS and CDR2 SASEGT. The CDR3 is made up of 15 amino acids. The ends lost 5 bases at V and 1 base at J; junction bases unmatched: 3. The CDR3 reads CASSNLAGSYNEQFF. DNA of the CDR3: TGTGCCAGCAGTAACCTAGCGGGATCCTACAATGAGCAGTTCTTC.

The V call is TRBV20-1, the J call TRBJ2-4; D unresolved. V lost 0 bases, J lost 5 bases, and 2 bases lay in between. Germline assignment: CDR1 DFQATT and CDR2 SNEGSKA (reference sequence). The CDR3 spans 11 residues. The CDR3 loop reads CSARDQNIQYF. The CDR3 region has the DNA TGCAGTGCTAGAGATCAAAACATTCAGTACTTC.

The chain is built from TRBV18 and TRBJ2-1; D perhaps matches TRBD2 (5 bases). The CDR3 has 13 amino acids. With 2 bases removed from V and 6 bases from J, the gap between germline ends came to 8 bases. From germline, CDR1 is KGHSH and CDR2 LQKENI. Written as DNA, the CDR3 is TGTGCCAGCTCACCAACTAGTGGCAATGAGCAGTTCTTC. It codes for CASSPTSGNEQFF.

The CDR3 nucleotides read TGTGCCAGCTCACAGTATTTTGCGTCTAGCGGGAGTACAGATACGCAGTATTTT. Translation: CASSQYFASSGSTDTQYF. The chain has TRBV18 and TRBJ2-3; 10 bases fit TRBD2. This CDR3 region has 18 residues. V trimming: 4 bases; J trimming: 3 bases; junction bases outside the gene matches: 13. Germline CDR1 is KGHSH and CDR2 is LQKENI.

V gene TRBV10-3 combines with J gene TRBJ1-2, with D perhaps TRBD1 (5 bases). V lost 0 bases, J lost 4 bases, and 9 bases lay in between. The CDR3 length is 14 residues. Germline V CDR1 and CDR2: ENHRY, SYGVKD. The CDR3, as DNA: TGTGCCATCAGTGAGTCGCATACAGGCTATGGCTACACCTTC. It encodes CAISESHTGYGYTF.

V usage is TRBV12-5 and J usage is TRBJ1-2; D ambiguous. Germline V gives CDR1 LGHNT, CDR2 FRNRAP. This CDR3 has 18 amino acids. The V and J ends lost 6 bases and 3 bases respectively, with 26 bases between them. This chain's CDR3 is CASGPPVVGWRSDYGYTF. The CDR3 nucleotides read TGTGCTAGTGGCCCCCCCGTTGTTGGGTGGCGGTCGGACTATGGCTACACCTTC.